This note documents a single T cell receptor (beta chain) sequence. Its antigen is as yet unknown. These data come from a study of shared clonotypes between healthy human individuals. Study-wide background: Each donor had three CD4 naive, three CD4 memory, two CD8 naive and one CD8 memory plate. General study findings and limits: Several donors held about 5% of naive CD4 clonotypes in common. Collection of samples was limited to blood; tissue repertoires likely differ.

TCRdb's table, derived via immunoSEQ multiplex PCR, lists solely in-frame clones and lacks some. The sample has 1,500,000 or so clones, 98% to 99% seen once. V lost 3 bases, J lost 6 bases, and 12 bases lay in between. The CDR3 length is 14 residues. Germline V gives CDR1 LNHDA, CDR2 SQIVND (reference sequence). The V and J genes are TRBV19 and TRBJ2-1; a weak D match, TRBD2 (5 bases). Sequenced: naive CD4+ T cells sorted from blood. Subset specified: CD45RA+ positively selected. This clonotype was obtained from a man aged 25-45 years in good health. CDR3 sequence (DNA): TGTGCCAGTAGTATGGAGGTTACGGCCAATGAGCAGTTCTTC. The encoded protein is CASSMEVTANEQFF.